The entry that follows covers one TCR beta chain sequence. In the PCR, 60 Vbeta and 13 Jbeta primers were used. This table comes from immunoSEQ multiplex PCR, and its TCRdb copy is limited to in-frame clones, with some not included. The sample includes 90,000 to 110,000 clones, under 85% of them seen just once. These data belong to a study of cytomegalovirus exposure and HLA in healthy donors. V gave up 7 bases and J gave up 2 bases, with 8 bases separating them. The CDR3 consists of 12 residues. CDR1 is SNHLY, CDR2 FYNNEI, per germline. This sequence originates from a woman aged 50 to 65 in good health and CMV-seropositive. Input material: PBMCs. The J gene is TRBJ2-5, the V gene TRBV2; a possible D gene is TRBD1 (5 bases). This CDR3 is CASMDNQETQYF. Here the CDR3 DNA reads TGTGCCAGCATGGACAATCAAGAGACCCAGTACTTC.